This passage covers 19 T cell receptor beta chains from one sample sequenced in a study of T cell repertoires in cytomegalovirus infection. TCRdb re-called the reads through MiXCR, storing one row per CDR3 protein. The sample yields about 440,000 distinct CDR3 sequences, approximately 31% seen once. Sample: PBMCs. All receptors derive from a human donor in good health (CMV status not recorded). Some clones in this sample may be carry-over from other donors' samples.

V usage is TRBV19 and J usage is TRBJ2-1; D might be TRBD1 (5 bases). CDR3 size: 16 residues. V lost 3 bases and J 0 bases, leaving 12 bases between the germline ends. Germline V gene sequence: CDR1 LNHDA, CDR2 SQIVND (reference sequence). Here the CDR3 DNA reads TGTGCCAGTAGTATTGGGGCAGCTAGCTCCTACAATGAGCAGTTCTTC. It codes for CASSIGAASSYNEQFF.

This clonotype was counted ten times or more. This chain links TRBV7-2 with TRBJ2-7, with 9 bases identical to TRBD2. This CDR3 is 17 amino acids long. The germline CDR1 and CDR2 sequences are SGHTA and FQGNSA. The V segment lost 1 base and the J segment 1 base; nucleotides outside the gene matches: 8. CDR3 coding DNA: TGTGCCAGCAGCTTAGTGACTAGCGGAGACAGTTCCTACGAGCAGTACTTC. As protein: CASSLVTSGDSSYEQYF.

V usage is TRBV19 and J usage is TRBJ2-1; a possible D gene is TRBD1 (6 bases). CDR1 is LNHDA, CDR2 SQIVND, per germline (reference sequence). Trimming shortened V by 6 bases and J by 4 bases, and 28 bases separated the two germline ends. The CDR3 has 19 residues. CDR3: CASSTRKQGSPSKYNEQFF. The CDR3 nucleotides read TGTGCCAGTAGCACTAGGAAACAGGGTTCGCCTTCGAAATACAATGAGCAGTTCTTC.

This clonotype came up many times. This chain links TRBV7-2 with TRBJ1-3; TRBD1 matches at 9 bases. This CDR3 is 15 amino acids long. Germline V gives CDR1 SGHTA, CDR2 FQGNSA. V lost 5 bases to trimming and J lost 2 bases; unmatched junction nucleotides: 4. The CDR3 loop is CASSPDRGPGNTIYF. The CDR3 nucleotides are TGTGCCAGCAGCCCGGACAGGGGACCTGGAAACACCATATATTTT. Full variable domain (remainder filled in from reference TRBV7-2 and TRBJ1-3): GAGVSQSPSNKVTEKGKDVELRCDPISGHTALYWYRQSLGQGLEFLIYFQGNSAPDKSGLPSDRFSAERTGGSVSTLTIQRTQQEDSAVYLCASSPDRGPGNTIYFGEGSWLTVV.

The table lists this clonotype with a few counts. This chain connects TRBV20-1 to TRBJ2-7; either TRBD1 or TRBD2 may supply D (5 bases each). The CDR3 covers 14 residues. Germline CDR1 is DFQATT and CDR2 is SNEGSKA (reference sequence). With 2 bases removed from V and 2 bases from J, the gap between germline ends came to 13 bases. CDR3: CSARRVGEPYEQYF. The CDR3 nucleotides are TGCAGTGCTAGACGTGTAGGGGAGCCCTACGAGCAGTACTTC.

V is TRBV15 and J is TRBJ2-3; no clear D gene. Germline CDR1 LNHNV, CDR2 YYDKDF (reference sequence). The CDR3 runs 14 residues. V was cut by 0 bases and J by 2 bases, with 6 bases left in between. CDR3 DNA sequence: TGTGCCACCAGCAGAGACCCCAACACAGATACGCAGTATTTT. Its translation is CATSRDPNTDTQYF.

V usage is TRBV18 and J usage is TRBJ1-4; 9 positions match TRBD1. The CDR3 runs 18 residues. The V and J ends lost 1 base and 8 bases, in that order; junction bases with no gene match: 14. CDR1 is KGHSH, CDR2 LQKENI, per germline. CDR3 loop: CASSPRGTGTGGLEKLFF. The CDR3, as DNA: TGTGCCAGCTCACCACGGGGAACTGGCACAGGGGGCTTGGAAAAACTGTTTTTT.

This chain joins TRBV7-9 and TRBJ2-7, with D unclear. The CDR3 contains 14 residues. Germline lookup yields CDR1 SEHNR and CDR2 FQNEAQ (reference sequence). Trimming removed 2 bases from V and 3 bases from J, with 11 bases in between. CDR3 nucleotides: TGTGCCAGCAGCTTAACAGATGGGTACTACGAGCAGTACTTC. This translates into CASSLTDGYYEQYF.

This clonotype was observed a few times. The V call is TRBV7-8, the J call TRBJ2-1; D remains ambiguous. V was trimmed by 8 bases and J by 6 bases, leaving 5 bases between them. CDR1 SGHVS and CDR2 FQNEAQ come from the germline V gene. The CDR3 has 10 residues. The CDR3: CASGTNEQFF. CDR3 in DNA: TGTGCCAGCGGAACCAATGAGCAGTTCTTC. Together with reference TRBV7-8 and TRBJ2-1, the CDR3 gives the full variable domain: GAGVSQSPRYKVAKRGQDVALRCDPISGHVSLFWYQQALGQGPEFLTYFQNEAQLDKSGLPSDRFFAERPEGSVSTLKIQRTQQEDSAVYLCASGTNEQFFGPGTRLTVL.

This clonotype was detected many times. This chain connects TRBV6-1 to TRBJ2-2, with a tentative D call TRBD1 (5 bases). The CDR3 sequence is 16 residues long. Per the germline V gene, CDR1 is MNHNS and CDR2 is SASEGT. V was clipped by 6 bases and J by 5 bases, with 19 bases between them. The CDR3 protein is CASSENPLPGTGELFF. CDR3 nucleotides: TGTGCCAGCAGCGAAAATCCTCTTCCAGGGACCGGGGAGCTGTTTTTT.

J is TRBJ1-2 and V is TRBV29-1; TRBD1 is a possible D gene (5 bases). V shed 5 bases and J shed 8 bases, with 9 bases lying between them. Germline V gene sequence: CDR1 SQVTM, CDR2 ANQGSEA. The CDR3 has 10 amino acids. This CDR3 is CSVLGEGYTF. CDR3 DNA sequence: TGCAGCGTTCTAGGGGAGGGCTACACCTTC.

The V gene is TRBV19, the J gene TRBJ2-7; 7 bases match TRBD2. This CDR3 has 14 amino acids. With 6 bases clipped from V and 2 bases from J, the junction kept 7 bases outside the gene matches. The germline V gene has CDR1 LNHDA and CDR2 SQIVND (reference sequence). The CDR3 region is CASSSSGWAYEQYF. CDR3 nucleotides: TGTGCCAGTAGCTCTAGCGGATGGGCCTACGAGCAGTACTTC.

Comment on this clonotype: The germline gene is not matched at one end of the junction; a read error may be the cause. J is TRBJ2-7 and V is TRBV4-1; D gene uncertain. The CDR3 has 16 residues. From germline, CDR1 is MGHRA and CDR2 YSYEKL. CDR3 sequence (DNA): TGTGCCAGCAGCCAAGATCTTTCCGGTGGACGGACCGAGCAGTACTTC. Protein product: CASSQDLSGGRTEQYF.

This clonotype was recorded only once. The junction departs from germline at one end; a sequencing error may be responsible. V usage is TRBV6-6 and J usage is TRBJ2-1, with TRBD2 matching 9 bases. This CDR3 has 15 residues. Germline V CDR1 and CDR2: MNHNY, SVGAGI (reference sequence). For the CDR3, the DNA is TGTGCCAGCAGTGCCCCTAGCGGGGTGGGGAATGAGCAGCTCTTC. It codes for CASSAPSGVGNEQLF.

This clonotype was counted only a few times. The genes are TRBV11-2 and TRBJ2-7; the match to TRBD1 covers 8 bases. In germline, CDR1 is SGHAT, CDR2 FQNNGV. V shed 4 bases and J 7 bases; nucleotides not matched to a gene: 9. The CDR3 spans 14 residues. CDR3 sequence: CASSSGGAAREQYF. The CDR3 DNA is TGTGCCAGCAGCTCAGGGGGCGCGGCTCGTGAGCAGTACTTC.

This clonotype was observed a few times. The chain has TRBV6-8 and TRBJ2-2; tentatively, D is TRBD1 (6 bases). In germline, CDR1 is MNHGY, CDR2 SAAAGT. The CDR3 contains 13 residues. The V end lost 8 bases, the J end lost 3 bases, and 10 bases lay between the germline ends. CDR3 protein: CASARTDTGELFF. The CDR3 nucleotides are TGTGCCAGCGCACGGACAGACACCGGGGAGCTGTTTTTT.

This chain uses TRBV7-6 with TRBJ2-7; D ambiguous. V was clipped by 5 bases and J by 1 base, with 18 bases between them. CDR1 is SGHVS and CDR2 is FNYEAQ in the germline V gene. This CDR3 spans 16 amino acids. CDR3 residues: CASSAPVTDVSYEQYF. The CDR3 nucleotides read TGTGCCAGCAGCGCCCCTGTGACCGACGTTTCCTACGAGCAGTACTTC.

The genes are TRBV5-8 and TRBJ1-2; D gene ambiguous. This CDR3 region has 15 residues. V was clipped by 0 bases and J by 1 base, with 10 bases between them. CDR1 is SGHTS, CDR2 YDEGEE, per germline. The CDR3 DNA reads as TGTGCCAGCAGCTTGGCGAGCGTATTTAACTATGGCTACACCTTC. It yields the protein CASSLASVFNYGYTF.

The V and J genes are TRBV19 and TRBJ2-2, with D hard to call. Between the trimmed V and J ends, which lost 2 bases and 5 bases, there was a span of 15 bases. This CDR3 contains 16 residues. Germline loops: CDR1 LNHDA, CDR2 SQIVND (reference sequence). The CDR3 DNA reads TGTGCCAGTAGTATATTGGGCGTCCCTCGGACCGGGGAGCTGTTTTTT. Encoded protein: CASSILGVPRTGELFF.